This T cell receptor beta chain came from a study of response to subunit inactivated influenza vaccine. General study findings and limits: The study's authors posited that every seasonal influenza vaccination enlists few new T cells.

The CDR3 extends over 14 amino acids. Germline V gene data show CDR1 as MDHEN and CDR2 as SYDVKM. Germline trimming cut 1 base from V and 9 bases from J; bases unmatched to any gene: 6. This clonotype has more than one count but fewer than ten. Its matching antigen is unknown. TCRdb ran MiXCR on the RT-PCR reads and lists one entry per CDR3 protein. The data contain hundreds of thousands of distinct CDR3 sequences, roughly 15% of them singletons. This specimen consisted of PBMCs from blood, obtained around 14 days before vaccination. This chain links TRBV28 with TRBJ2-1; 7 nucleotides align to TRBD2. This clonotype was obtained from a man aged 50-60 years who received an inactivated influenza vaccine. This CDR3 is CASSLSGRGGEQFF. CDR3 sequence (DNA): TGTGCCAGCAGTTTATCAGGGAGGGGCGGTGAGCAGTTCTTC.